This T cell receptor beta chain emerged from a study of blood T cell repertoires in COVID-19. Study context: Collection of acute and convalescent COVID-19 samples took place in the United States, Italy and Spain.

This table comes from immunoSEQ multiplex PCR, and its TCRdb copy is limited to in-frame clones, with some not included. This table has about 67,000 clones, 86% appearing once. This clone was recorded once. In germline, CDR1 is SEHNR, CDR2 FQNEAQ (reference sequence). The V gene lost 5 bases and the J gene lost 3 bases, with 11 bases spanning the gap. This CDR3 is 13 amino acids long. The clonotype comes from a man aged 45 to 65 with active COVID-19. Specimen: peripheral blood. The chain uses TRBV7-9 and TRBJ2-7, with D tentatively TRBD1 (6 bases). The CDR3 here is CASSRGQNYEQYF. The CDR3 region has the DNA TGTGCCAGCAGCCGCGGACAGAACTACGAGCAGTACTTC.